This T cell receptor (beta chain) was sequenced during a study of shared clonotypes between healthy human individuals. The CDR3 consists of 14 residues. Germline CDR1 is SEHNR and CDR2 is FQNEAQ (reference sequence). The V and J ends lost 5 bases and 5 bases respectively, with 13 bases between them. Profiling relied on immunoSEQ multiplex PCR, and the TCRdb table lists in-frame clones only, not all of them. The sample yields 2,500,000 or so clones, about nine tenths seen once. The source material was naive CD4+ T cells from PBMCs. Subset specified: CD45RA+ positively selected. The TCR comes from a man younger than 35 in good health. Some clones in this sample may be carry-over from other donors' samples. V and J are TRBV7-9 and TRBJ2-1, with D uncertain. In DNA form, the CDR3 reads TGTGCCAGCAGCCCCCCTCCGGATCACAATGAGCAGTTCTTC. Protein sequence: CASSPPPDHNEQFF. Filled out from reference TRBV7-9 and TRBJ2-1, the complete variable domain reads DTGVSQNPRHKITKRGQNVTFRCDPISEHNRLYWYRQTLGQGPEFLTYFQNEAQLEKSRLLSDRFSAERPKGSFSTLEIQRTEQGDSAMYLCASSPPPDHNEQFFGPGTRLTVL.